Listed below are T cell receptor beta chains from one sample, sequenced in a study of blood T cell repertoires in COVID-19. TCRdb's table, derived via immunoSEQ multiplex PCR, lists solely in-frame clones and lacks some. The sample includes approximately 330,000 clones, roughly 87% seen only once; the top ten take approximately 10%. Sequenced sample: peripheral blood. Receptors were obtained from a man aged 25 to 40 with COVID-19, enrolled during active disease. Both conserved end residues are part of each CDR3. D genes are given only for firm matches. Part of the rows lack a size; the others show once, few, many or a class for expanded clones.

j_call d_call clone_size v_call cdr3_aa cdr3_nt
TRBJ2-1 TRBD2 . TRBV19 CASSIGLAASSYNEQFF TGTGCCAGTAGTATCGGACTAGCGGCCAGCTCCTACAATGAGCAGTTCTTC
TRBJ2-2 TRBD1 . TRBV11-1 CASSLTGDTGELFF TGTGCCAGCAGCTTGACAGGGGACACCGGGGAGCTGTTTTTT
TRBJ2-5 TRBD2 once TRBV5-1 CASSSSSGGFQETQYF TGCGCCAGCAGCTCCTCTAGCGGGGGGTTTCAAGAGACCCAGTACTTC
TRBJ2-3 TRBD2 . TRBV7-3 CASSSSGGSPDTQYF TGTGCCAGCAGCTCTAGCGGGGGGTCCCCAGATACGCAGTATTTT
TRBJ2-7 TRBD1 . TRBV2 CASSGANRQGDHEQYF TGTGCCAGCAGTGGGGCGAACAGACAGGGGGATCACGAGCAGTACTTC
TRBJ2-5 TRBD2 . TRBV7-8 CASSLAGTSGQETQYF TGTGCCAGCAGCTTAGCCGGGACTAGCGGCCAAGAGACCCAGTACTTC
TRBJ2-1 TRBD2 . TRBV24-1 CATSDDGTSGVFF TGTGCCACCAGTGACGATGGGACTAGCGGGGTTTTCTTC
TRBJ1-2 TRBD1 . TRBV29-1 CSAIPWTGSYGYTF TGCAGCGCTATCCCCTGGACAGGGTCCTATGGCTACACCTTC
TRBJ2-7 . . TRBV7-2 CASSLAFGVPYEQYF TGTGCCAGCAGCTTAGCTTTCGGGGTCCCCTACGAGCAGTACTTC
TRBJ2-2 TRBD2 once TRBV9 CASSVARTSRNTGELFF TGTGCCAGCAGCGTAGCTCGGACTAGCAGGAACACCGGGGAGCTGTTTTTT
TRBJ1-3 . few TRBV27 CASSLWGSSGNTIYF TGTGCCAGCAGTTTATGGGGCAGCTCTGGAAACACCATATATTTT
TRBJ1-3 . . TRBV28 CASSRYRKSGNTIYF TGTGCCAGCAGTCGTTACAGGAAATCTGGAAACACCATATATTTT
TRBJ1-2 TRBD1 . TRBV7-8 CASSVRGQNYGYTF TGTGCCAGCAGCGTCCGGGGACAGAACTATGGCTACACCTTC
TRBJ2-2 . few TRBV6-6 CASSYSTQPGGELFF TGTGCCAGCAGTTACTCGACACAGCCCGGAGGGGAGCTGTTTTTT
TRBJ2-1 TRBD2 once TRBV27 CASSTSGKRNEQFF TGTGCCAGCAGTACTAGCGGGAAACGCAATGAGCAGTTCTTC
TRBJ1-2 TRBD1 . TRBV5-1 CASSLGGQGVEYGYTF TGCGCCAGCAGCTTGGGGGGACAGGGAGTTGAGTATGGCTACACCTTC
TRBJ1-2 TRBD1 . TRBV19 CASSMGQIYGYTF TGTGCCAGTAGTATGGGACAGATCTATGGCTACACCTTC
TRBJ2-3 . . TRBV11-3 CASSLTGGDTQYF TGTGCCAGCAGCTTAACAGGTGGTGATACGCAGTATTTT
TRBJ2-7 . . TRBV6-5 CASSPPRTFSYEQYF TGTGCCAGCAGTCCTCCTCGAACTTTCTCCTACGAGCAGTACTTC
TRBJ1-6 . . TRBV12-3/TRBV12-4 CASSPTDNILHF TGTGCCAGCAGCCCAACGGACAACATTCTCCACTTT
TRBJ2-7 . . TRBV4-1 CASSPGDSYEQYF TGCGCCAGCAGCCCCGGGGACTCCTACGAGCAGTACTTC
TRBJ2-3 TRBD1 . TRBV5-6 CASSLTQQGADTQYF TGTGCCAGCAGCTTGACGCAACAGGGGGCAGATACGCAGTATTTT
TRBJ2-2 TRBD2 . TRBV10-3 CAIKPGRGIGAGGSVNTGELFF TGTGCCATCAAACCCGGGCGGGGAATCGGAGCGGGAGGCTCCGTCAACACCGGGGAGCTGTTTTTT
TRBJ1-5 TRBD1 . TRBV6-8 CASSGGQGRPMKPQHF TGTGCCAGCAGTGGGGGACAGGGCCGTCCCATGAAGCCCCAGCATTTT
TRBJ2-2 . . TRBV6-5 CASTNTGELFF TGTGCCAGCACTAATACCGGGGAGCTGTTTTTT
TRBJ1-1 TRBD1 . TRBV9 CASSVGQGPPVNTEAFF TGTGCCAGCAGCGTCGGACAGGGGCCTCCGGTGAACACTGAAGCTTTCTTT
TRBJ1-1 TRBD1 . TRBV11-1 CASSWGQGARAEAFF TGTGCCAGCAGCTGGGGGCAGGGGGCCCGGGCTGAAGCTTTCTTT
TRBJ2-1 TRBD1 . TRBV6-2/TRBV6-3 CACSRDRVVEGQFF TGTGCCTGTAGCCGGGACAGGGTGGTAGAAGGGCAGTTCTTC
TRBJ1-2 TRBD1 once TRBV6-6 CASTRTGGYYGYTF TGTGCCAGCACCAGGACAGGGGGATACTATGGCTACACCTTC
TRBJ2-7 . . TRBV12-3/TRBV12-4 CASSPGTYEQYF TGTGCCAGCAGTCCCGGGACCTACGAGCAGTACTTC
TRBJ2-1 TRBD2 . TRBV9 CASSVVGLGNEQFF TGTGCCAGCAGCGTAGTTGGACTAGGGAATGAGCAGTTCTTC
TRBJ2-2 TRBD2 . TRBV6-2/TRBV6-3 CASSATSRTGELFF TGTGCCAGCAGTGCGACTAGCCGCACCGGGGAGCTGTTTTTT
TRBJ1-4 . . TRBV12-3/TRBV12-4 CASRDRQWEKLFF TGTGCCAGCAGGGACAGACAGTGGGAAAAACTGTTTTTT
TRBJ2-7 TRBD2 . TRBV5-4 CASSLAGGTYEQYF TGTGCCAGCAGCTTGGCGGGAGGCACCTACGAGCAGTACTTC
TRBJ2-1 . . TRBV5-4 CASSFVLLAGNEQFF TGTGCCAGCAGCTTCGTCCTCCTCGCAGGCAATGAGCAGTTCTTC
TRBJ1-5 . . TRBV21-1 CASSPNHVEVYSNQPQHF TGTGCCAGCAGCCCTAATCACGTGGAGGTTTATAGCAATCAGCCCCAGCATTTT
TRBJ1-2 . . TRBV5-1 CASSLATPNYGYTF TGCGCCAGCAGCTTAGCTACTCCTAACTATGGCTACACCTTC
TRBJ1-3 TRBD1 . TRBV10-3 CAIRDREPGNTIYF TGTGCCATCCGGGACAGGGAACCTGGAAACACCATATATTTT
TRBJ2-7 . . TRBV4-1 CASSPYSGAAYEQYF TGCGCCAGCAGCCCTTATAGCGGAGCAGCCTACGAGCAGTACTTC
TRBJ1-1 TRBD1 . TRBV18 CASSQSRDRVLGTEAFF TGTGCCAGCTCACAATCCCGGGACAGGGTTTTGGGGACTGAAGCTTTCTTT
TRBJ2-7 . . TRBV7-6 CASSLYPGLLYEQYF TGTGCCAGCAGCTTATACCCCGGACTTTTGTACGAGCAGTACTTC
TRBJ2-3 TRBD2 . TRBV2 CASSPAGGPADTQYF TGTGCCAGCAGCCCAGCGGGGGGGCCTGCAGATACGCAGTATTTT
TRBJ2-5 . . TRBV5-1 CASSLGVGGGETQYF TGCGCCAGCAGCTTGGGAGTAGGTGGCGGGGAGACCCAGTACTTC
TRBJ2-7 . . TRBV12-3/TRBV12-4 CASSPRARDEQYF TGTGCCAGCAGTCCAAGGGCCAGGGACGAGCAGTACTTC
TRBJ2-1 . . TRBV27 CASSFGGEEEQFF TGTGCCAGCAGTTTTGGAGGGGAAGAAGAGCAGTTCTTC
TRBJ1-5 TRBD1 few TRBV6-2/TRBV6-3 CASSYDPGTGNQPQHF TGTGCCAGCAGTTACGACCCCGGGACAGGGAATCAGCCCCAGCATTTT
TRBJ2-3 . . TRBV27 CASSLVAADTQYF TGTGCCAGCAGTTTAGTGGCCGCAGATACGCAGTATTTT
TRBJ2-3 TRBD2 once TRBV7-2 CASSLAPGGTDTQYF TGTGCCAGCAGCTTAGCGCCGGGGGGAACAGATACGCAGTATTTT
TRBJ1-1 . . TRBV28 CASRGTINTEAFF TGTGCCAGTCGCGGGACCATCAACACTGAAGCTTTCTTT
TRBJ1-5 . few TRBV29-1 CSVEDQVRGQPQHF TGCAGCGTTGAAGATCAGGTCAGGGGTCAGCCCCAGCATTTT
TRBJ1-4 TRBD1 . TRBV5-1 CASSLSDRQGRRWGEKLFF TGCGCCAGCAGCTTATCAGATCGACAGGGACGGAGATGGGGTGAAAAACTGTTTTTT
TRBJ2-7 TRBD2 . TRBV6-5 CASRPSGRNGQEQYF TGTGCCAGCAGGCCTAGCGGGAGGAACGGGCAAGAGCAGTACTTC
TRBJ1-6 TRBD1 . TRBV5-4 CASSRRPQGAGSYNSPLHF TGTGCCAGCAGCCGGAGACCGCAGGGGGCAGGCTCCTATAATTCACCCCTCCACTTT
TRBJ1-2 . . TRBV27 CASSLSRGNGYTF TGTGCCAGCAGTTTATCGAGAGGAAATGGCTACACCTTC
TRBJ2-5 TRBD1 . TRBV13 CASSSTGGRETQYF TGTGCCAGCAGTTCCACAGGGGGTCGGGAGACCCAGTACTTC